Sequencing of this TCR beta chain was carried out in a study of beta chain features in type 1 diabetes. CDR3 length: 12 amino acids. The germline gives CDR1 LGHNA, CDR2 YSLEER. This clone was found a few times. One end of the junction does not line up with germline, which may come from a read error. Isolation of CD4+ naive, central memory, regulatory and stem cell-like memory cells was achieved by sorting via CD45RO/CCR7/CD25/CD127/CD95/CD27. Of the isolated RNA, all was reverse transcribed, and so the sequenced material was expressed TCRB transcripts. Only in-frame clones appear in the TCRdb table, and some are missing; sequencing was by immunoSEQ multiplex PCR. The sample holds fewer than 550,000 clones, about 10% seen once.

The chain uses TRBV4-3 and TRBJ1-1; D ambiguous. The receptor comes from a woman in her late teens or twenties in good health. Input material: naive CD4+ T cells from blood. For the CDR3, the DNA is TGCGCCAGCAGCCAACCCGCAGGTTCGCCCGCTTTT. The encoded protein is CASSQPAGSPAF.